Listed below are T cell receptor beta chains from one sample, sequenced in a study of T cell repertoires in cytomegalovirus infection. A single record per CDR3 protein comes from TCRdb applying MiXCR to the reads. The data show about 600,000 distinct CDR3 sequences, with roughly a quarter seen just once and 8% held by the top ten. The sample consisted of CD8+ T cells from PBMCs. The receptors come from a human donor in good health (CMV status not recorded). Some clones in this sample may be carry-over from other donors' samples. The CDR3 runs from the conserved cysteine through the conserved F or W. The order of the fields is D gene, clone size, V gene, J gene, CDR3 DNA, CDR3 protein. A D gene is named only where the DNA matches it firmly. Not every row has a clone size; where given, it reads once, few, many or a size class.

-,-,TRBV7-9,TRBJ1-6,TGTGCCAGCAGCTTAGGGTGGGGGGACTCCTATAATTCACCCCTCCACTTT,CASSLGWGDSYNSPLHF
-,many,TRBV19,TRBJ1-1,TGTGCCAGTAGTATGAGGGGTGGAAACACTGAAGCTTTCTTT,CASSMRGGNTEAFF
-,few,TRBV5-6,TRBJ1-1,TGTGCCAGCAGCGTCAGTCTCATGAACACTGAAGCTTTCTTT,CASSVSLMNTEAFF
TRBD1,few,TRBV7-2,TRBJ2-4,TGTGCCAGCAGCTTACTGGGACAGTACGTTCATGCCAAAAACATTCAGTACTTC,CASSLLGQYVHAKNIQYF
TRBD2,many,TRBV7-8,TRBJ2-1,TGTGCCAGCGGGGTAGGGACTAGCGGGGGTAATGAGCAGTTCTTC,CASGVGTSGGNEQFF
-,many,TRBV12-3/TRBV12-4,TRBJ1-5,TGTGCCAGCACCCTAGGACAGACAGATCAGCCCCAGCATTTT,CASTLGQTDQPQHF
-,few,TRBV12-3/TRBV12-4,TRBJ1-1,TGTGCCAGCAGTTTCGCTCTCTCGGACAGTCAATCACCGATGAACACTGAAGCTTTCTTT,CASSFALSDSQSPMNTEAFF
TRBD1,many,TRBV7-6,TRBJ1-2,TGTGCCAGCAGCTTGTGGACAGGGTCTAACTATGGCTACACCTTC,CASSLWTGSNYGYTF
-,many,TRBV7-8,TRBJ2-7,TGTGCCAGCAGCTCGACCCCGGGATCCTACGAGCAGTACTTC,CASSSTPGSYEQYF
TRBD1,few,TRBV27,TRBJ1-2,TGTGCCAGCAGTTTTATGGCGACAGGGAACGGCTACACCTTC,CASSFMATGNGYTF
-,few,TRBV7-9,TRBJ1-2,TGTGCCAGCAGCTTAGGTCCGGGCAACTATGGCTACACCTTC,CASSLGPGNYGYTF
-,-,TRBV29-1,TRBJ1-2,TGCAGCGTTGTACGGGACGATGGCTACACCTTC,CSVVRDDGYTF
-,-,TRBV7-6,TRBJ2-3,TGTGCCAGCAGCCCCAGGGCAGGGCTGGGGGGCACAGATACGCAGTATTTT,CASSPRAGLGGTDTQYF
TRBD1,-,TRBV7-9,TRBJ2-7,TGTGCCAGCAGCTCTGGACAGGGCCCCTACTACGAGCAGTACTTC,CASSSGQGPYYEQYF
-,-,TRBV11-3,TRBJ2-2,TGTGCCAGCAGCTTAGATCTATGGGGACAGAACACCGGGGAGCTGTTTTTT,CASSLDLWGQNTGELFF
TRBD2,-,TRBV6-2/TRBV6-3,TRBJ2-1,TGTGCCAGCACCAAGGGACTAGCGGGGTACAATGAGCAGTTCTTC,CASTKGLAGYNEQFF
TRBD1,-,TRBV20-1,TRBJ1-2,TGCAGTGCGCCGGACAGGGCTTTGGGTGGCTACACCTTC,CSAPDRALGGYTF
-,-,TRBV24-1,TRBJ2-1,TGTGCCACCATGGGGGCCTCCAATGAGCAGTTCTTC,CATMGASNEQFF
-,-,TRBV14,TRBJ1-1,TGTGCCAGCAGCCAAGTTCCGGGGGTTGAAGCTTTCTTT,CASSQVPGVEAFF
TRBD1,many,TRBV19,TRBJ1-1,TGTGCCAGTACCCGGACAGGGTTGAACACTGAAGCTTTCTTT,CASTRTGLNTEAFF
-,few,TRBV6-5,TRBJ1-5,TGTGCCAGCAGACGCGGGCCTCAACGGGATCAGCCCCAGCATTTT,CASRRGPQRDQPQHF
TRBD2,few,TRBV7-2,TRBJ2-1,TGTGCCAGCAGCCTTAGCGGGGGGCCCCACAATGAGCAGTTCTTC,CASSLSGGPHNEQFF
-,many,TRBV7-8,TRBJ2-1,TGTGCCAGCAGCCCAAAGGAGGACAATGAGCAGTTCTTC,CASSPKEDNEQFF
-,-,TRBV9,TRBJ1-5,TGTGCCAGCAGCGTAGCCGGGGGATACAATCAGCCCCAGCATTTT,CASSVAGGYNQPQHF
TRBD1,few,TRBV20-1,TRBJ1-1,TGCAGTGCTAGAGATAGAGACAGGGCGTGGCCGAACACTGAAGCTTTCTTT,CSARDRDRAWPNTEAFF
TRBD2,once,TRBV6-6,TRBJ2-3,TGTGCCAGCAGTTACTCGCCTTTGACTAGCGGCACAGATACGCAGTATTTT,CASSYSPLTSGTDTQYF
TRBD2,many,TRBV28,TRBJ2-2,TGTGCCAGCAGTCCCCGGACTAGCGGGGACACCGGGGAGCTGTTTTTT,CASSPRTSGDTGELFF
-,-,TRBV6-2/TRBV6-3,TRBJ1-1,TGTGCCAGCAGTTATTGGCCAGGGAATACTGAAGCTTTCTTT,CASSYWPGNTEAFF
TRBD2,few,TRBV2,TRBJ2-1,TGTGCCAGCAGTCAAGCGGGGCCCTACAATGAGCAGTTCTTC,CASSQAGPYNEQFF
-,-,TRBV5-1,TRBJ2-2,TGCGCCAGCAGCTTGTCGTCGGGGGCGAACACCGGGGAGCTGTTTTTT,CASSLSSGANTGELFF
-,few,TRBV3-1,TRBJ2-1,TGTGCCAGCAGCACCGGGACGTCACGCCGGAATGAGCAGTTCTTC,CASSTGTSRRNEQFF
TRBD2,-,TRBV29-1,TRBJ2-1,TGCAGCGTTGAAGAAGGGCTAGCGGGGTTAGATGAGCAGTTCTTC,CSVEEGLAGLDEQFF
-,few,TRBV11-2,TRBJ2-5,TGTGCCAGCAGCTTAGATCCCCAGGGAGATCAAGAGACCCAGTACTTC,CASSLDPQGDQETQYF
-,many,TRBV7-8,TRBJ2-2,TGTGCCAGCAGCCCTCGTGAGACGGGGAACACCGGGGAGCTGTTTTTT,CASSPRETGNTGELFF
-,-,TRBV20-1,TRBJ1-5,TGCAGCGTCGGACAGCCCCAGCATTTT,CSVGQPQHF
-,-,TRBV6-2/TRBV6-3,TRBJ2-1,TGTGCCAGCCTGGGGCCCTCCAATGAGCAGTTCTTC,CASLGPSNEQFF
TRBD2,few,TRBV5-1,TRBJ2-7,TGCGCCAGCAGCGTGGGACTAGCAGGCGAGCAGTACTTC,CASSVGLAGEQYF
TRBD1,many,TRBV7-9,TRBJ2-3,TGTGCCAGCAGCTTAGATTTCCGGGACAGGGAACCAGATACGCAGTATTTT,CASSLDFRDREPDTQYF
TRBD2,-,TRBV20-1,TRBJ2-4,TGCAGTGCTAGGGACCGCGGGGGGGTAGCCAAAAACATTCAGTACTTC,CSARDRGGVAKNIQYF
-,-,TRBV15,TRBJ1-1,TGTGCCACCAGCAGAGAACGGGGCACTGAAGCTTTCTTT,CATSRERGTEAFF
-,-,TRBV28,TRBJ1-5,TGTGCCAGCAGTCCCCGGATTAGTAATCAGCCCCAGCATTTT,CASSPRISNQPQHF
TRBD2,-,TRBV7-2,TRBJ2-7,TGTGCCAGCAGCTTAGCGGCTAGCGGGGGGGCCGCCGACGAGCAGTACTTC,CASSLAASGGAADEQYF
-,-,TRBV20-1,TRBJ1-3,TGCAGTGCTGATGACCTTGGGACCTCTGGAAACACCATATATTTT,CSADDLGTSGNTIYF
-,-,TRBV9,TRBJ2-2,TGTGCCAGCAGCGTACAAGGGCGAGGCACCGGGGAGCTGTTTTTT,CASSVQGRGTGELFF
-,many,TRBV11-1,TRBJ2-1,TGTGCCAGCAGCTGGAGGACAGAAACTAGCTCCTACAATGAGCAGTTCTTC,CASSWRTETSSYNEQFF